The rows below give T cell receptor beta chains drawn from one sample of a study of T cell changes during pregnancy in multiple sclerosis. Data came from immunoSEQ multiplex PCR; TCRdb stores just in-frame clones and leaves some out. The sample includes about 34,000 clones, about 87% of them seen just once. This specimen was CD8+ T cells from peripheral blood mononuclear cells, taken in the third trimester of pregnancy. The receptors were gathered from a female donor with multiple sclerosis, enrolled in a pregnancy study. The CDR3 runs from the conserved cysteine through the conserved F or W. Each record gives: clone size, D gene, J gene, V gene, CDR3 DNA, CDR3 protein. A D gene is named only where the DNA matches it firmly. Rows give clone size only sometimes, using once, few, many, or a class for an expanded clone.

clone size: NA; D gene: TRBD2; J gene: TRBJ2-2; V gene: TRBV27; CDR3 DNA: TGTGCCAGCAGTCTAGGGACTAGCGGGGGCATGACCGGGGAGCTGTTTTTT; CDR3 protein: CASSLGTSGGMTGELFF
clone size: NA; D gene: TRBD1; J gene: TRBJ1-5; V gene: TRBV7-2; CDR3 DNA: TGTGCCAGCAGCTTATATGGGGACAGGGGTCAGCCCCAGCATTTT; CDR3 protein: CASSLYGDRGQPQHF
clone size: NA; D gene: NA; J gene: TRBJ2-1; V gene: TRBV4-2; CDR3 DNA: TGTGCCAGCAGCCTGGGCCAGTCCTATGAGCAGTTCTTC; CDR3 protein: CASSLGQSYEQFF
clone size: NA; D gene: NA; J gene: TRBJ1-2; V gene: TRBV19; CDR3 DNA: TGTGCCAGTAGTATCAAGGGGTGGGATGGCTACACCTTC; CDR3 protein: CASSIKGWDGYTF
clone size: NA; D gene: NA; J gene: TRBJ1-1; V gene: TRBV7-2; CDR3 DNA: TGTGCCAGCAGCCCCAGGGGAACTGAAGCTTTCTTT; CDR3 protein: CASSPRGTEAFF
clone size: NA; D gene: NA; J gene: TRBJ1-1; V gene: TRBV7-6; CDR3 DNA: TGTGCCAGCAGCTCAAATGCGGGGGTGGACACTGAAGCTTTCTTT; CDR3 protein: CASSSNAGVDTEAFF
clone size: medium-sized; D gene: NA; J gene: TRBJ2-1; V gene: TRBV5-6; CDR3 DNA: TGTGCCAGCAGCTGGTGGAGGGGCGCCAATGAGCAGTTCTTC; CDR3 protein: CASSWWRGANEQFF
clone size: NA; D gene: NA; J gene: TRBJ2-4; V gene: TRBV28; CDR3 DNA: TGTGCCAGCAGTCCCCGGACAGCCCCCGCTAAAAACATTCAGTACTTC; CDR3 protein: CASSPRTAPAKNIQYF
clone size: NA; D gene: NA; J gene: TRBJ2-7; V gene: TRBV4-1; CDR3 DNA: TGCGCCAGCAGCCAAGTCGGAGGGAGAGGAGAGCAGTACTTC; CDR3 protein: CASSQVGGRGEQYF
clone size: NA; D gene: TRBD1; J gene: TRBJ2-7; V gene: TRBV7-9; CDR3 DNA: TGTGCCAGCAGCGACAGGGGCGGTAACGAGCAGTACTTC; CDR3 protein: CASSDRGGNEQYF